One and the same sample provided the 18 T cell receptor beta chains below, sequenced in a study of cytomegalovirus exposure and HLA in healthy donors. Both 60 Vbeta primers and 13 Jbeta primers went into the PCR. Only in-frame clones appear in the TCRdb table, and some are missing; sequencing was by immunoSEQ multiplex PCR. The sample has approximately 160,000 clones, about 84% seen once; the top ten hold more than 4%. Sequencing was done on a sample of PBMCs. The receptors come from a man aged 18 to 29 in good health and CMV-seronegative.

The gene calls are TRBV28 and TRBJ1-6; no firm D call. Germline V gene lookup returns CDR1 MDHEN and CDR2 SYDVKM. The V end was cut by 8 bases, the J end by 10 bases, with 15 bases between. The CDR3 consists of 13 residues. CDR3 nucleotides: TGTGCCAGCCTAAGAGGCTATGGGTCACCCCTCCACTTT. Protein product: CASLRGYGSPLHF.

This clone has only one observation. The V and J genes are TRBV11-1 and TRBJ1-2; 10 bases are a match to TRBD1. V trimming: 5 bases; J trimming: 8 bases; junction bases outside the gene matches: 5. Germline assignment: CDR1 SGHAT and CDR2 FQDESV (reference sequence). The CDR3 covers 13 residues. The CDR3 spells CASSRDRGRGYTF. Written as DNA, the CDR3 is TGTGCCAGCAGCCGGGACAGGGGACGCGGCTACACCTTC.

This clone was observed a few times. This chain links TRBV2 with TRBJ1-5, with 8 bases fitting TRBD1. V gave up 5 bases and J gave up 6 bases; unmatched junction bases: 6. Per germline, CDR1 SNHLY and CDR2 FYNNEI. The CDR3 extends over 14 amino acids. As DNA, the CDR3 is TGTGCCAGCAGTAAACAGGGGGGTGGTCAGCCCCAGCATTTT. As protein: CASSKQGGGQPQHF.

The CDR3 coding sequence is TGTGCCAGCAGAGCAGGGACTGTACTGACAGATACGCAGTATTTT. It specifies CASRAGTVLTDTQYF. This chain joins TRBV6-5 and TRBJ2-3, with a weak D call TRBD2 (6 bases). Germline V lookup: CDR1 MNHEY, CDR2 SVGAGI. Between the trimmed V and J ends, which lost 6 bases and 3 bases, there was a span of 16 bases. The CDR3 length is 15 residues.

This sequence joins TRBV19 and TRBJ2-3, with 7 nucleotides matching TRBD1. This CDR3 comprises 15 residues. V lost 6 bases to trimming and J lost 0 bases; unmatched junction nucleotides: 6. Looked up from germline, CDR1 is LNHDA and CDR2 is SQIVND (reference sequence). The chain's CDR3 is CASRWSGQSTDTQYF. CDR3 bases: TGTGCCAGTAGGTGGTCGGGACAGAGCACAGATACGCAGTATTTT. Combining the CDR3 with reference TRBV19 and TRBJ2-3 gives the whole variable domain DGGITQSPKYLFRKEGQNVTLSCEQNLNHDAMYWYRQDPGQGLRLIYYSQIVNDFQKGDIAEGYSVSREKKESFPLTVTSAQKNPTAFYLCASRWSGQSTDTQYFGPGTRLTVL.

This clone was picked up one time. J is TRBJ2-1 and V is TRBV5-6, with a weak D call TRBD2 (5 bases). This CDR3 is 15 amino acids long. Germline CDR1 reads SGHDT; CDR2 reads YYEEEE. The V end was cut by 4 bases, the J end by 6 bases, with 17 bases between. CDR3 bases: TGTGCCAGCAGCCGCTGGCAACTAGAATCCAATGAGCAGTTCTTC. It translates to CASSRWQLESNEQFF.

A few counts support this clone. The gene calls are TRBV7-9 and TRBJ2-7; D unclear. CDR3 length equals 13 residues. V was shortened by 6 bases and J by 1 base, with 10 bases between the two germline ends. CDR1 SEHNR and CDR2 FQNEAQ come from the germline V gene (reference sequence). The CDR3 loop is CASSQTVSYEQYF. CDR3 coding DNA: TGTGCCAGCAGTCAAACAGTGTCCTACGAGCAGTACTTC. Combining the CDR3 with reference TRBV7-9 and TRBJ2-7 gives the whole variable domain DTGVSQNPRHKITKRGQNVTFRCDPISEHNRLYWYRQTLGQGPEFLTYFQNEAQLEKSRLLSDRFSAERPKGSFSTLEIQRTEQGDSAMYLCASSQTVSYEQYFGPGTRLTVT.

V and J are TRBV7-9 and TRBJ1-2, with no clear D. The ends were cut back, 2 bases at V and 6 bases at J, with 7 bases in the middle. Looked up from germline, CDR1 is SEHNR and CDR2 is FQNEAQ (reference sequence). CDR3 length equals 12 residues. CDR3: CASSLQENGYTF. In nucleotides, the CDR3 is TGTGCCAGCAGCTTACAGGAAAATGGCTACACCTTC.

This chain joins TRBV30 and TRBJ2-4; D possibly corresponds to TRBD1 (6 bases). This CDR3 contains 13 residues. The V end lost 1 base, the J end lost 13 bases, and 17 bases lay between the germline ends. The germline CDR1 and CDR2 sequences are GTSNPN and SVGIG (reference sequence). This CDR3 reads CAWSEMTGQGQYF. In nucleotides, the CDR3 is TGTGCCTGGAGTGAGATGACAGGCCAGGGGCAGTACTTC.

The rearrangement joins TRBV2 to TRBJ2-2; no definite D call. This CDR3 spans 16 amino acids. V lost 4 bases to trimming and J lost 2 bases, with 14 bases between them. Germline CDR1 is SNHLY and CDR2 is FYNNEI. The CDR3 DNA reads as TGTGCCAGCAGTGTGATATCAGCGCTTAACACCGGGGAGCTGTTTTTT. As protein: CASSVISALNTGELFF. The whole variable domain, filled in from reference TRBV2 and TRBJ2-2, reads EPEVTQTPSHQVTQMGQEVILRCVPISNHLYFYWYRQILGQKVEFLVSFYNNEISEKSEIFDDQFSVERPDGSNFTLKIRSTKLEDSAMYFCASSVISALNTGELFFGEGSRLTVL.

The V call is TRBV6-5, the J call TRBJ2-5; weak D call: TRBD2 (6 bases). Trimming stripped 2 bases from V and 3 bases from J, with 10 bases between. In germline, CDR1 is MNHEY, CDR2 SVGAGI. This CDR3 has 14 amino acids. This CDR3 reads CASSYNGGEETQYF. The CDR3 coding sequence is TGTGCCAGCAGTTACAACGGCGGGGAAGAGACCCAGTACTTC.

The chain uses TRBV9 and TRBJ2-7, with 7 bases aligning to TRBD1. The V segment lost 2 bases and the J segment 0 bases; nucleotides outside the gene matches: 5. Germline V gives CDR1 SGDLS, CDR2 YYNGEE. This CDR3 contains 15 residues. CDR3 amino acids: CASSVDDRVSYEQYF. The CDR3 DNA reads TGTGCCAGCAGCGTTGATGACAGGGTCTCCTACGAGCAGTACTTC.

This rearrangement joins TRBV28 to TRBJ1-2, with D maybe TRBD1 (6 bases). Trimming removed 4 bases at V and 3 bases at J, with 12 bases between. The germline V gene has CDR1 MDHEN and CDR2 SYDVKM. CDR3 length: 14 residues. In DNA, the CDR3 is TGTGCCAGCAGTTGGGGGCAGGGCGACTATGGCTACACCTTC. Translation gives CASSWGQGDYGYTF.

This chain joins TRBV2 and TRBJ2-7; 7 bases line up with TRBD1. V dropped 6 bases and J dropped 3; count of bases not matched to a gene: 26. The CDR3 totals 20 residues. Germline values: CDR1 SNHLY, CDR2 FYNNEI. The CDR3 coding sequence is TGTGCCAGCAGCATGCCTGTCACCGGGACAGTCTCCTCGGAACTCTACGAGCAGTACTTC. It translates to CASSMPVTGTVSSELYEQYF.

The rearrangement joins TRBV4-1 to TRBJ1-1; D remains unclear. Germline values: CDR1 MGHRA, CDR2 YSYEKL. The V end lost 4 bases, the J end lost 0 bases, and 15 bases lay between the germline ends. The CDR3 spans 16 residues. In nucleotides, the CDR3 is TGCGCCAGCAGCCCTGACGGACTGACCATGAACACTGAAGCTTTCTTT. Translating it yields CASSPDGLTMNTEAFF.

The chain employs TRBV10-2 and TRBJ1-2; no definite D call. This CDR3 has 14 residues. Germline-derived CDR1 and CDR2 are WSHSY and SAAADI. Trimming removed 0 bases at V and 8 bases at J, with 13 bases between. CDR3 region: CASSESTYGEGYTF. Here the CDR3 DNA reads TGCGCCAGCAGTGAGTCGACTTACGGGGAAGGCTACACCTTC.

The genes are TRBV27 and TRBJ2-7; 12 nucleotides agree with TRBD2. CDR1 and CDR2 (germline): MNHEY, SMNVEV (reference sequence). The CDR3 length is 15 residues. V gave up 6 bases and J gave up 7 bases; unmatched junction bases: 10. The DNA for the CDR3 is TGTGCCAGCAGCACTGCTAGCGGGAGGGCCGGTGAGCAGTACTTC. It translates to CASSTASGRAGEQYF.

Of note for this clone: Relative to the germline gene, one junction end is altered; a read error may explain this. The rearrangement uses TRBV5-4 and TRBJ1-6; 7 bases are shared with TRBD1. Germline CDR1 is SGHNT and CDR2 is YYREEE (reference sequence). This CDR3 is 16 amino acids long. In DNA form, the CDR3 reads TGTGCCAGCAACTTGTCGTTAGATAGGGGGCTAAGGGCCCTCCACTTT. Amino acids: CASNLSLDRGLRALHF.